This TCR beta chain was observed in a study of Ad26.COV2.S vaccination and SARS-CoV-2 variants (dated by TCRdb to about 2021). At the level of the whole study: Sequencing of the TCRbeta repertoire served to evaluate the specificity and breadth of SARS-CoV-2-reactive T cell receptors following Ad26.COV2.S vaccination. A total of 32 samples were included in the TCR-sequenced set, comprising around 19 Ad26.COV2.S vaccine recipients, 5 placebo recipients and 8 SARS-CoV-2 convalescent individuals. Study-wide conclusions, independent of this receptor: According to the authors, total T cell responses may have been underestimated by the TCR breadth and depth analyses. Vaccine and placebo recipients had similar non-spike TCR breadth, a finding consistent with the vaccine containing only spike. Spike-specific TCR breadth was higher in Ad26.COV2.S recipients than in placebo recipients (P = 0.0014). After vaccination, substantial breadth of spike-specific CD8+ and CD4+ T cell responses was reported.

Of note for this clone: Its recognized antigen is unknown. No base qualities exist here, and no much larger clone lies one base off it.

The sample's time point label, decoded: individuals recovered from natural SARS-CoV-2 infection. The immunoSEQ Assay was the method used to sequence TCRbeta CDR3 regions. After extraction, genomic DNA underwent amplification by bias-controlled multiplex PCR, followed by high-throughput sequencing. The study's processing was this. To quantify the absolute abundance of every unique TCRbeta CDR3 region, sequences were collapsed and filtered. T cell fraction was estimated by normalizing TCRbeta template counts to usable DNA, which was measured by amplifying reference genes present in all nucleated cells. Repertoire TCRs were annotated as SARS-CoV-2-specific by exact matching of V gene, CDR3 amino acid sequence and J gene to a known reactive TCR set. MIRA supplied the reference SARS-CoV-2 TCR set, which was filtered for enrichment in COVID-19-positive ImmuneCODE repertoires so that public or cross-reactive TCRs were removed. Drawing on the MIRA antigens, annotated TCRs were analysed further at the level of specific ORF or position within ORF. Breadth was defined as annotated unique rearrangements over total unique productive rearrangements; depth was the summed frequency of those rearrangements. Two-sided Wilcoxon rank-sum tests were applied when comparing TCR breadth between groups. TCRdb retrieved this table from immuneACCESS and kept in-frame rearrangements only. Not all clones are present; in checked studies, unresolved V genes account for under half, and no reason is known for the remainder. The V and J calls and clone size come from that table; D and trimming were worked out from the DNA. This sample holds under 95,000 clones; about four fifths were observed only once. The ten largest clones take up about 15% of the sample.

CDR1 and CDR2, per the germline V gene, are WSHSY and SAAADI. V is pared back by 4 bases and J by 0 bases, with 6 bases lying between the germline termini. The CDR3 contains 13 residues, cysteine and phenylalanine counted. Only CDR3 DNA remains: 39 bases, in frame from the first base. The input for sequencing was peripheral blood, taken after recovery from COVID-19. The V gene is TRBV10-2 and the J gene is TRBJ1-1; the D segment cannot be called with confidence. The TCR originated in a human donor who had recovered from COVID-19. The bases read TGCGCCAGCAGTGGACCGATGAACACTGAAGCTTTCTTT. This codes for CASSGPMNTEAFF.